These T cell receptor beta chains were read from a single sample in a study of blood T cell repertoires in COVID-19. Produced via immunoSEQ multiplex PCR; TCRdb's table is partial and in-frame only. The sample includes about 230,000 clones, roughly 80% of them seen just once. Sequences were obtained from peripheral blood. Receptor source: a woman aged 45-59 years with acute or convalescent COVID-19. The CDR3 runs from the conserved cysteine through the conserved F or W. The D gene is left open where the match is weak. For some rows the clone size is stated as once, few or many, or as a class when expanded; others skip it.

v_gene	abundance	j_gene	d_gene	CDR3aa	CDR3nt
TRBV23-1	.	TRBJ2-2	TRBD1	CASSHRQGVFTAELFF	TGCGCCAGCAGTCACCGACAGGGAGTATTTACGGCGGAGCTGTTTTTT
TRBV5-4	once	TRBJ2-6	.	CASSLMSNGANVLTF	TGTGCCAGCAGCTTGATGAGTAACGGGGCCAACGTCCTGACTTTC
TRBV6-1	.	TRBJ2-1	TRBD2	CASSEGPPGLAGGDEQFF	TGTGCCAGCAGTGAAGGGCCCCCGGGACTAGCGGGGGGGGATGAGCAGTTCTTC
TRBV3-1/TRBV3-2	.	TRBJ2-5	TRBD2	CASTNPSGTSGGPHQETQYF	TGTGCCAGCACCAACCCATCCGGGACTAGCGGGGGGCCCCACCAAGAGACCCAGTACTTC
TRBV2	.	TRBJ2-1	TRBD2	CASSVGGSRNNEQFF	TGTGCCAGCAGTGTAGGCGGGAGCCGAAACAATGAGCAGTTCTTC
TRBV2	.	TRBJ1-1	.	CASREREGTEAFF	TGTGCCAGCAGGGAAAGGGAGGGTACTGAAGCTTTCTTT
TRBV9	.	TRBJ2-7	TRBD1	CASSVDDGQGYEQYF	TGTGCCAGCAGCGTAGACGACGGACAGGGCTACGAGCAGTACTTC
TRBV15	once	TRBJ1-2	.	CATSREAGASNYGYTF	TGTGCCACCAGCAGAGAGGCAGGGGCTTCTAACTATGGCTACACCTTC
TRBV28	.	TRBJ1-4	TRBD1	CASSLSRGQEKLFF	TGTGCCAGCAGTCTCTCCAGGGGGCAAGAAAAACTGTTTTTT
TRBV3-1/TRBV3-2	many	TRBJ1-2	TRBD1	CASSQGSRQGGYTF	TGTGCCAGCAGCCAAGGCTCCCGACAGGGTGGCTACACCTTC
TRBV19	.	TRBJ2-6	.	CASSNQGPGANVLTF	TGTGCCAGTAGTAACCAGGGGCCTGGGGCCAACGTCCTGACTTTC
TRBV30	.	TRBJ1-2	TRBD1	CAWSVTGGSYGYTF	TGTGCGTGGAGTGTTACAGGGGGCAGCTATGGCTACACCTTC
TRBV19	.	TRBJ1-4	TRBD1	CASSIGTGEVEKLFF	TGTGCCAGTAGTATCGGGACAGGAGAAGTTGAAAAACTGTTTTTT
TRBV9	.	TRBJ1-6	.	CASSAGGYASYNSPLHF	TGTGCCAGCAGCGCCGGGGGGTACGCCTCCTATAATTCACCCCTCCACTTT
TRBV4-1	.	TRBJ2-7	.	CASSQALGSQGEQYF	TGCGCCAGCAGCCAAGCCTTAGGCTCCCAGGGCGAGCAGTACTTC
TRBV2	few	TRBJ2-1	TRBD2	CASRRRGLYNEQFF	TGTGCCAGCAGAAGGCGGGGGTTGTACAATGAGCAGTTCTTC